Listed below are T cell receptor beta chains from one sample, sequenced in a study of shared clonotypes between healthy human individuals. TCRdb keeps only in-frame clones here, not all; method: immunoSEQ multiplex PCR. This table has roughly 1,500,000 clones, less than 99% appearing once. Material for sequencing was naive CD4+ T cells sorted from blood. All receptors come from a man aged 25 to 45 in good health. The CDR3 runs from the conserved cysteine through the conserved F or W. A D gene is named only where the DNA matches it firmly. Expanded clones get a size class; other rows say once, few or many, or leave the size out.

clone size: once
V gene: TRBV6-6
J gene: TRBJ2-7
D gene: TRBD2
CDR3 protein: CASRLLAGETYEQYF
CDR3 DNA: TGTGCCAGCAGGCTACTAGCGGGAGAGACCTACGAGCAGTACTTC

clone size: NA
V gene: TRBV9
J gene: TRBJ1-2
D gene: TRBD1
CDR3 protein: CASSAEQGIDYGYTF
CDR3 DNA: TGTGCCAGCAGCGCAGAACAGGGGATCGATTATGGCTACACCTTC

clone size: once
V gene: TRBV7-2
J gene: TRBJ2-5
D gene: NA
CDR3 protein: CASSLRQERETQYF
CDR3 DNA: TGTGCCAGCAGCTTAAGACAGGAAAGAGAGACCCAGTACTTC

clone size: NA
V gene: TRBV15
J gene: TRBJ2-3
D gene: NA
CDR3 protein: CATQKRWGDTQYF
CDR3 DNA: TGTGCCACCCAAAAGCGGTGGGGAGATACGCAGTATTTT

clone size: NA
V gene: TRBV5-1
J gene: TRBJ1-4
D gene: TRBD1
CDR3 protein: CASSLGGQGVPYEKLFF
CDR3 DNA: TGCGCCAGCAGCTTGGGAGGACAGGGGGTTCCGTATGAAAAACTGTTTTTT

clone size: NA
V gene: TRBV6-5
J gene: TRBJ1-2
D gene: NA
CDR3 protein: CASSYSTANGYTF
CDR3 DNA: TGTGCCAGCAGTTACTCTACCGCGAATGGCTACACCTTC

clone size: NA
V gene: TRBV11-2
J gene: TRBJ1-1
D gene: TRBD1
CDR3 protein: CASSLSPQGENTEAFF
CDR3 DNA: TGTGCCAGCAGCTTAAGCCCCCAGGGGGAGAACACTGAAGCTTTCTTT

clone size: NA
V gene: TRBV19
J gene: TRBJ1-2
D gene: NA
CDR3 protein: CASSSRTGINGYTF
CDR3 DNA: TGTGCCAGTAGTTCGCGGACGGGCATCAATGGCTACACCTTC

clone size: NA
V gene: TRBV7-3
J gene: TRBJ2-3
D gene: NA
CDR3 protein: CASSPLVSATDTQYF
CDR3 DNA: TGTGCCAGCAGCCCTCTAGTTAGCGCCACAGATACGCAGTATTTT

clone size: NA
V gene: TRBV5-1
J gene: TRBJ2-3
D gene: NA
CDR3 protein: CASSLVVSTDTQYF
CDR3 DNA: TGCGCCAGCAGCTTGGTTGTCAGCACAGATACGCAGTATTTT

clone size: NA
V gene: TRBV28
J gene: TRBJ1-1
D gene: NA
CDR3 protein: CASSLWASTEAFF
CDR3 DNA: TGTGCCAGCAGTTTATGGGCGTCCACTGAAGCTTTCTTT

clone size: NA
V gene: TRBV18
J gene: TRBJ2-6
D gene: NA
CDR3 protein: CASSPPGRSGANVLTF
CDR3 DNA: TGTGCCAGCTCACCTCCAGGGAGGTCTGGGGCCAACGTCCTGACTTTC

clone size: NA
V gene: TRBV19
J gene: TRBJ2-7
D gene: TRBD1
CDR3 protein: CASSPDRSYEQYF
CDR3 DNA: TGTGCCAGTAGTCCGGACAGGTCCTACGAGCAGTACTTC

clone size: NA
V gene: TRBV11-2
J gene: TRBJ2-3
D gene: TRBD2
CDR3 protein: CASSLGGSSTDTQYF
CDR3 DNA: TGTGCCAGCAGCCTCGGGGGGTCTTCCACAGATACGCAGTATTTT

clone size: NA
V gene: TRBV30
J gene: TRBJ2-1
D gene: TRBD2
CDR3 protein: CACPRESEQFF
CDR3 DNA: TGTGCCTGCCCGCGGGAGTCTGAGCAGTTCTTC

clone size: NA
V gene: TRBV5-1
J gene: TRBJ2-3
D gene: TRBD2
CDR3 protein: CASSLDLAGSTDTQYF
CDR3 DNA: TGCGCCAGCAGCTTGGATCTAGCGGGCAGCACAGATACGCAGTATTTT

clone size: NA
V gene: TRBV7-8
J gene: TRBJ2-3
D gene: NA
CDR3 protein: CASSPAGQRDTQYF
CDR3 DNA: TGTGCCAGCAGCCCGGCGGGCCAGAGGGATACGCAGTATTTT

clone size: NA
V gene: TRBV27
J gene: TRBJ2-4
D gene: TRBD2
CDR3 protein: CASSSAGVAKNIQYF
CDR3 DNA: TGTGCCAGCAGCTCAGCGGGAGTGGCCAAAAACATTCAGTACTTC

clone size: NA
V gene: TRBV4-1
J gene: TRBJ2-3
D gene: TRBD2
CDR3 protein: CASSQVASGGTDTQYF
CDR3 DNA: TGCGCCAGCAGCCAAGTGGCTAGCGGAGGCACAGATACGCAGTATTTT

clone size: NA
V gene: TRBV6-5
J gene: TRBJ2-1
D gene: TRBD2
CDR3 protein: CASSSLAGAHNEQFF
CDR3 DNA: TGTGCCAGCAGTTCGCTAGCGGGAGCCCACAATGAGCAGTTCTTC

clone size: NA
V gene: TRBV5-1
J gene: TRBJ2-7
D gene: NA
CDR3 protein: CASSLKGQPYEQYF
CDR3 DNA: TGCGCCAGCAGCTTGAAAGGACAGCCCTACGAGCAGTACTTC

clone size: NA
V gene: TRBV18
J gene: TRBJ1-4
D gene: NA
CDR3 protein: CASSPRPGGLFF
CDR3 DNA: TGTGCCAGCTCACCACGGCCCGGGGGACTGTTTTTT

clone size: NA
V gene: TRBV7-9
J gene: TRBJ1-1
D gene: NA
CDR3 protein: CASSFAREAFF
CDR3 DNA: TGTGCCAGCAGCTTTGCACGGGAAGCTTTCTTT

clone size: NA
V gene: TRBV27
J gene: TRBJ2-3
D gene: TRBD2
CDR3 protein: CASSLLAGPDTQYF
CDR3 DNA: TGTGCCAGCAGTTTACTAGCGGGGCCAGATACGCAGTATTTT

clone size: NA
V gene: TRBV20-1
J gene: TRBJ1-4
D gene: NA
CDR3 protein: CSANQNEKLFF
CDR3 DNA: TGCAGTGCTAATCAAAATGAAAAACTGTTTTTT

clone size: once
V gene: TRBV5-1
J gene: TRBJ1-2
D gene: NA
CDR3 protein: CASARGTGGYTF
CDR3 DNA: TGCGCCAGCGCGCGGGGAACGGGCGGCTACACCTTC

clone size: NA
V gene: TRBV7-2
J gene: TRBJ2-3
D gene: TRBD2
CDR3 protein: CASSLGAGRDTQYF
CDR3 DNA: TGTGCCAGCAGCTTAGGTGCCGGGAGGGATACGCAGTATTTT

clone size: NA
V gene: TRBV9
J gene: TRBJ2-1
D gene: NA
CDR3 protein: CASSVASDEQFF
CDR3 DNA: TGTGCCAGCAGCGTCGCTAGCGATGAGCAGTTCTTC

clone size: NA
V gene: TRBV11-2
J gene: TRBJ1-4
D gene: TRBD1
CDR3 protein: CASSTKHRGLVEKLFF
CDR3 DNA: TGTGCCAGCAGCACCAAACACAGGGGGTTGGTTGAAAAACTGTTTTTT

clone size: NA
V gene: TRBV30
J gene: TRBJ2-1
D gene: TRBD2
CDR3 protein: CAWSVRGGAGLGYNEQFF
CDR3 DNA: TGTGCCTGGAGTGTACGGGGTGGGGCGGGACTAGGGTACAATGAGCAGTTCTTC

clone size: NA
V gene: TRBV11-2
J gene: TRBJ1-2
D gene: NA
CDR3 protein: CASSLSPRGQFGGYTF
CDR3 DNA: TGTGCCAGCAGCTTATCCCCTCGTGGGCAGTTCGGTGGCTACACCTTC